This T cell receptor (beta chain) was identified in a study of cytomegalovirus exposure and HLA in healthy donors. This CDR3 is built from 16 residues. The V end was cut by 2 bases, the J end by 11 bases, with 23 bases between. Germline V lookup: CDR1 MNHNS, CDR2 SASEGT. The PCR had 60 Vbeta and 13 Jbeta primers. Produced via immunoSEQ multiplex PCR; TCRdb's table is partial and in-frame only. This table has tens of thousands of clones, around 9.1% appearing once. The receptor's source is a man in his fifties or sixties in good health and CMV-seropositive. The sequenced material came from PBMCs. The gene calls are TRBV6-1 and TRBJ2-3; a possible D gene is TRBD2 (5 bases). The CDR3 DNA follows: TGTGCCAGCAGTGAACGGATGCGGGTTGGACTCTATGTGCAGTATTTT. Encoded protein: CASSERMRVGLYVQYF.